Below are 3 T cell receptor beta chains sequenced from a single sample in a study of cytomegalovirus exposure and HLA in healthy donors. The PCR made use of 60 Vbeta and 13 Jbeta primers. Using immunoSEQ multiplex PCR, the repertoire was profiled, and TCRdb retains in-frame clones only, with some absent. The table lists some 140,000 clones, approximately 69% of them singletons. The source material was PBMCs. The source is a man under 40 in good health and CMV-seronegative.

V gene TRBV6-6 combines with J gene TRBJ1-1; 7 bases line up with TRBD1. The germline V gene has CDR1 MNHNY and CDR2 SVGAGI (reference sequence). CDR3 size: 16 residues. The J segment lost 3 bases and the V segment lost 8 bases, leaving 15 bases of the junction unmatched. The CDR3 here is CASRKRQGVVDTEAFF. The DNA of the CDR3 is TGTGCCAGCCGGAAAAGACAGGGAGTGGTGGACACTGAAGCTTTCTTT.

This rearrangement joins TRBV19 to TRBJ1-6; D is perhaps TRBD1 (5 bases). This CDR3 comprises 15 residues. V lost 1 base and J lost 10, with 14 bases in between. Germline lookup yields CDR1 LNHDA and CDR2 SQIVND (reference sequence). CDR3 nucleotide sequence: TGTGCCAGTAGTATAGCCGGAGGGGCGGAATCACCCCTCCACTTT. As protein: CASSIAGGAESPLHF.

V usage is TRBV27 and J usage is TRBJ1-4; TRBD1 matches 7 bases. The V gene's germline CDR1 is MNHEY and CDR2 SMNVEV (reference sequence). The junction had 3 bases not matched to a gene; V was cut back by 6 bases and J by 8 bases. The CDR3 consists of 12 residues. The CDR3, as DNA: TGTGCCAGCAGGACAGGGTACGAAAAACTGTTTTTT. This codes for CASRTGYEKLFF. Full variable domain (rest looked up from reference TRBV27 and TRBJ1-4): EAQVTQNPRYLITVTGKKLTVTCSQNMNHEYMSWYRQDPGLGLRQIYYSMNVEVTDKGDVPEGYKVSRKEKRNFPLILESPSPNQTSLYFCASRTGYEKLFFGSGTQLSVL.